Each of the 25 T cell receptor beta chains below was sequenced from the same sample in a study of blood T cell repertoires in COVID-19. The repertoire was sequenced with immunoSEQ multiplex PCR; TCRdb's copy has only in-frame clones and lacks some. The table lists 100,000 to 150,000 clones, about 88% of them singletons. The sample comprised peripheral blood. Source of these receptors: an elderly woman with acute or convalescent COVID-19.

J is TRBJ1-1 and V is TRBV6-6; D not resolved. The CDR3 contains 11 residues. Per germline, CDR1 MNHNY and CDR2 SVGAGI (reference sequence). V was pared by 0 bases and J by 9 bases, with 5 bases between. DNA for the CDR3: TGTGCCAGCAGTTACTCGAGTAAAGCTTTCTTT. It translates to CASSYSSKAFF.

V and J are TRBV28 and TRBJ1-1; perhaps TRBD1 as D (6 bases). This CDR3 has 11 residues. Germline V gives CDR1 MDHEN, CDR2 SYDVKM. The ends were cut back, 3 bases at V and 7 bases at J, with 6 bases in the middle. The CDR3 DNA sequence: TGTGCCAGCAGTTTGGACAGTGAAGCTTTCTTT. Translating gives CASSLDSEAFF.

The V and J genes are TRBV7-8 and TRBJ1-6; tentative D call: TRBD1 (6 bases). There are 14 residues in the CDR3. Trimming removed 4 bases from V and 5 bases from J, with 9 bases in between. Germline assignment: CDR1 SGHVS and CDR2 FQNEAQ. The CDR3 is CASSSGHHNSPLHF. Written as DNA, the CDR3 is TGTGCCAGCAGCTCGGGACACCATAATTCACCCCTCCACTTT.

This chain links TRBV4-3 with TRBJ2-7; no firm D call. Germline V gene lookup returns CDR1 LGHNA and CDR2 YSLEER. The CDR3 contains 14 residues. V was shortened by 1 base and J by 6 bases, with 13 bases between the two germline ends. The CDR3 DNA follows: TGCGCCAGCAGCCAAGGGGCGATAGGCTCCGAGCAGTACTTC. This gives the protein CASSQGAIGSEQYF.

The chain joins TRBV5-8 to TRBJ1-3; D not certain. Trimming shortened V by 2 bases and J by 4 bases, and 10 bases separated the two germline ends. The germline V gene has CDR1 SGHTS and CDR2 YDEGEE. The CDR3 sequence is 14 residues long. The CDR3, as DNA: TGTGCCAGCAGCTTAAATGCCAGGGGAAACACCATATATTTT. This gives the protein CASSLNARGNTIYF.

The genes are TRBV9 and TRBJ1-1, with D perhaps matching TRBD1 (5 bases). Trimming stripped 0 bases from V and 0 bases from J, with 12 bases between. The CDR3 loop spans 16 amino acids. Germline V gene lookup returns CDR1 SGDLS and CDR2 YYNGEE. In nucleotides, the CDR3 is TGTGCCAGCAGCGTAGCCGGGAGGGGCATGAACACTGAAGCTTTCTTT. Its protein is CASSVAGRGMNTEAFF.

This chain uses TRBV12-3 or TRBV12-4 with TRBJ1-1; D is possibly TRBD1 (6 bases). The CDR3 loop spans 13 amino acids. Trimming took 1 base from V and 10 from J, leaving 13 bases between them. The CDR3: CASSLERGAVAFF. CDR3 coding DNA: TGTGCCAGCAGTTTAGAACGGGGGGCTGTAGCTTTCTTT.

The chain couples TRBV19 to TRBJ2-2, with D perhaps matching TRBD2 (6 bases). Germline-derived CDR1 and CDR2 are LNHDA and SQIVND (reference sequence). The CDR3 has 14 residues. The V end lost 10 bases, the J end lost 2 bases, and 14 bases lay between the germline ends. The CDR3, as DNA: TGTGCCACCCGGGGGAGGCAAAACACCGGGGAGCTGTTTTTT. The encoded protein is CATRGRQNTGELFF.

The chain carries TRBV15 and TRBJ2-7; 8 bases are a match to TRBD1. Germline V CDR1 and CDR2: LNHNV, YYDKDF (reference sequence). Losses at the gene ends were 0 bases for V and 0 bases for J; bases not matched to a gene: 4. CDR3 length: 16 amino acids. The CDR3 DNA is TGTGCCACCAGCAGAGACATCGACAGGGGCTCCTACGAGCAGTACTTC. Protein sequence: CATSRDIDRGSYEQYF.

V is TRBV2 and J is TRBJ1-6, with D unclear. Between the trimmed V and J ends, which lost 3 bases and 9 bases, there was a span of 6 bases. CDR3 length: 12 residues. Germline V gene sequence: CDR1 SNHLY, CDR2 FYNNEI. The CDR3: CASSDTSSPLHF. The CDR3 coding sequence is TGTGCCAGCAGTGATACGAGTTCACCCCTCCACTTT.

The chain links TRBV5-1 to TRBJ2-6, with TRBD1 as a possible D gene (6 bases). The CDR3 sequence is 14 residues long. V was cut by 8 bases and J by 2 bases, with 11 bases left in between. Germline CDR1 and CDR2: SGHRS and YFSETQ. The CDR3 DNA reads as TGCGCCAGTGCTTACAGGGCTGGGGCCAACGTCCTGACTTTC. Residues: CASAYRAGANVLTF.

This chain uses TRBV13 with TRBJ2-4, with a tentative D call TRBD1 (6 bases). Germline loops: CDR1 PRHDT, CDR2 FYEKMQ (reference sequence). This CDR3 region has 14 residues. V was cut by 5 bases and J by 6 bases, with 14 bases left in between. CDR3 amino acids: CASSPGQNLNIQYF. The CDR3 nucleotides read TGTGCCAGCAGCCCCGGACAGAACTTAAACATTCAGTACTTC.

The genes are TRBV10-3 and TRBJ1-2; the match to TRBD1 covers 10 bases. CDR3 length: 16 residues. Trimming took 4 bases from V and 2 from J; bases not matched to a gene: 7. The germline gives CDR1 ENHRY, CDR2 SYGVKD. This CDR3 reads CAISGDGGQGNYGYTF. The CDR3 DNA reads as TGTGCCATCAGTGGGGATGGGGGACAGGGGAACTATGGCTACACCTTC.

The rearrangement uses TRBV2 and TRBJ1-4, with D possibly TRBD1 on 6 matching bases. The CDR3 length is 15 residues. Germline values: CDR1 SNHLY, CDR2 FYNNEI. V was trimmed by 6 bases and J by 5 bases, leaving 16 bases between them. The CDR3 sequence is CASRASTGPNEKLFF. The CDR3 DNA reads TGTGCCAGCAGGGCCTCCACAGGGCCGAATGAAAAACTGTTTTTT.

This clone occurred once. The J gene is TRBJ2-5, the V gene TRBV5-6; 7 positions match TRBD1. Germline V gene lookup returns CDR1 SGHDT and CDR2 YYEEEE. The CDR3 loop spans 15 amino acids. V trimming: 4 bases; J trimming: 4 bases; junction bases outside the gene matches: 10. DNA of the CDR3: TGTGCCAGCAGCGGACGACAGGGTTCAGGAGAGACCCAGTACTTC. It specifies CASSGRQGSGETQYF. Filled out from reference TRBV5-6 and TRBJ2-5, the complete variable domain reads DAGVTQSPTHLIKTRGQQVTLRCSPKSGHDTVSWYQQALGQGPQFIFQYYEEEERQRGNFPDRFSGHQFPNYSSELNVNALLLGDSALYLCASSGRQGSGETQYFGPGTRLLVL.

This clone was recorded a few times. The CDR3 DNA reads as TGCGCCAGCAGTGACGGGTATGGCTACACCTTC. Residues: CASSDGYGYTF. The V call is TRBV10-2, the J call TRBJ1-2; D remains ambiguous. CDR3 length: 11 residues. Trimming stripped 3 bases from V and 5 bases from J, with 4 bases between. Germline V gives CDR1 WSHSY, CDR2 SAAADI.

This CDR3 reads CASSDLYGYTF. DNA for the CDR3: TGTGCCAGCAGTGACCTTTATGGCTACACCTTC. This chain joins TRBV25-1 and TRBJ1-2; D not resolved. CDR3 size: 11 residues. Germline V gene data show CDR1 as MGHDK and CDR2 as SYGVNS. Between the trimmed V and J ends, which lost 3 bases and 5 bases, there was a span of 4 bases.

The chain links TRBV7-9 to TRBJ2-2, with 7 bases that match TRBD1. The ends lost 5 bases at V and 7 bases at J; junction bases unmatched: 7. The germline V gene has CDR1 SEHNR and CDR2 FQNEAQ (reference sequence). CDR3 length equals 14 residues. CDR3 amino acids: CASSLGGAVGELFF. CDR3 nucleotide sequence: TGTGCCAGCAGCCTAGGGGGCGCAGTCGGGGAGCTGTTTTTT.

This clone was recorded only once. The chain is built from TRBV25-1 and TRBJ2-1, with 8 bases matching TRBD2. This CDR3 contains 15 residues. Unmatched junction bases numbered 3, after V lost 3 bases and J lost 2 bases. Germline V CDR1 and CDR2: MGHDK, SYGVNS. CDR3 bases: TGTGCCAGCAGTGACAGCGGGAGTCCCTACAATGAGCAGTTCTTC. Protein sequence: CASSDSGSPYNEQFF.

This clone was picked up a small number of times. The chain is built from TRBV24-1 and TRBJ1-1; 7 nucleotides match TRBD1. CDR1 and CDR2 (germline): KGHDR, SFDVKD. V lost 7 bases and J lost 9; bases outside the gene matches: 10. CDR3 length: 13 residues. CDR3 in amino acids: CATRTGSSSKAFF. CDR3 bases: TGTGCCACCAGGACAGGGTCGAGCTCTAAAGCTTTCTTT.

The V call is TRBV29-1, the J call TRBJ2-1; TRBD2 might be the D (5 bases). The CDR3 runs 13 residues. Trimming removed 8 bases from V and 4 bases from J, with 15 bases in between. Germline CDR1 and CDR2: SQVTM and ANQGSEA. In DNA, the CDR3 is TGCAGCTCGGACGGCCCGGGGTACAATGAGCAGTTCTTC. Translated, it gives CSSDGPGYNEQFF.

V is TRBV16 and J is TRBJ2-2, with TRBD2 matching 13 bases. There are 16 residues in the CDR3. The V and J ends lost 4 bases and 4 bases, in that order; junction bases with no gene match: 3. CDR1 and CDR2 (germline): KGHSY, FQNENV. The CDR3 here is CASSRTSGSLTGELFF. The CDR3 nucleotides are TGTGCCAGCAGCCGGACTAGCGGGAGTCTCACCGGGGAGCTGTTTTTT.

V is TRBV7-6 and J is TRBJ2-5; weak D call: TRBD2 (5 bases). CDR1 and CDR2 (germline): SGHVS, FNYEAQ. This CDR3 region has 15 residues. V lost 2 bases, J lost 1 base, and 11 bases lay in between. CDR3 sequence: CASSLIPSSQETQYF. The CDR3 coding sequence is TGTGCCAGCAGCTTAATCCCTAGCAGCCAAGAGACCCAGTACTTC.

The CDR3 reads CASSQQSGFPYEQYF. CDR3 bases: TGTGCCAGCAGCCAACAGTCAGGCTTCCCCTACGAGCAGTACTTC. This chain links TRBV3-1 (or the pseudogene TRBV3-2) with TRBJ2-7, with unresolved D. In germline, CDR1 is LGHDT, CDR2 YNNKEL (reference sequence). CDR3 size: 15 residues. With 2 bases removed from V and 2 bases from J, the gap between germline ends came to 13 bases.

The J gene is TRBJ2-5, the V gene TRBV4-1, with a possible D match to TRBD1 (6 bases). From germline, CDR1 is MGHRA and CDR2 YSYEKL. Trimming pared 8 bases from V and 3 bases from J, leaving 19 bases between. The CDR3 is 15 amino acids. CDR3 coding DNA: TGCGCCAGCGCCACCCAGGGGACCCAAAAAGAGACCCAGTACTTC. Its protein is CASATQGTQKETQYF.